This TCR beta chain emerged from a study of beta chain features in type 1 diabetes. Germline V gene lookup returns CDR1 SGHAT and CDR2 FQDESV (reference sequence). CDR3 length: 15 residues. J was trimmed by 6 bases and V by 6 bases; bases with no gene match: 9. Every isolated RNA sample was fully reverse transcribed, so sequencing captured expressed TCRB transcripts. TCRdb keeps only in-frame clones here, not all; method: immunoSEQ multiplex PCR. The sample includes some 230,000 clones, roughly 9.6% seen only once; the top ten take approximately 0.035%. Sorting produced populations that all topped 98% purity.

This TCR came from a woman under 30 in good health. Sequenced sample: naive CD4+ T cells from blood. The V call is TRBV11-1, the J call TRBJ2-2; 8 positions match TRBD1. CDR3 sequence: CASRRTGKTAGELFF. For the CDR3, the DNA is TGTGCCAGCAGAAGGACAGGGAAAACGGCCGGGGAGCTGTTTTTT.